This T cell receptor (beta chain) was retrieved from a study of blood T cell repertoires in COVID-19 (dated by TCRdb to the early 2020s). The study in broad terms: The collaborator samples originated in the United States, Italy and Spain and spanned the acute and convalescent phases of COVID-19. A de-identified subject ID, COVID-19 status, age in years and sex were almost always included in the sample metadata. The dataset comprised deeply sampled blood TCRbeta repertoires from subjects exposed to, actively infected with, or recovered from COVID-19. The material from the prospective study consisted of cDNA or gDNA derived from T cells, B-cell-depleted T cells, or PBMCs. The repertoires were made available in a free public database intended to serve as a resource for research on the immune response to SARS-CoV-2. Where available, HLA class I and class II types were obtained from metadata supplied by the sample provider rather than from assay-based typing. Samples came from the ongoing ImmuneRACE study (first 160 participants) plus 1,254 subjects from 6 global collaborators. Overall study outcomes, separate from this receptor: The amount of clinical and demographic metadata varied by source and participant and was provided uncurated.

TCRbeta CDR3 regions were amplified from genomic DNA by means of the immunoSEQ Assay, a bias-controlled multiplex PCR. Regarding the original processing steps: The number of nucleated cells in each sample was estimated by amplification of reference gene primers within the assay. To quantify the absolute abundance of each unique TCRbeta CDR3 rearrangement, sequence reads were collapsed and filtered. For each sample, productive Simpson clonality was calculated as the square root of Simpson's diversity index over productive rearrangements. TCRdb re-hosts the immuneACCESS table, in-frame sequences only. Its copies lack some clones; in the studies checked, an unresolved V gene accounts for under half of them, and the cause for the rest is not known. The D gene and trimming were derived from the DNA, and the V and J assignments and clone size from that table. For this sample the table gives about 59,000 clones, of which around 87% were detected only once. The ten most abundant clones make up roughly 6.7% of the sample.

Regarding this clone: The antigen this receptor binds is unknown. Per-nucleotide qualities are absent, and no much larger clonotype sits a single base away.

A distance of 11 bases separates the germline ends of V and J, which lose 5 bases and 1 base respectively. The CDR3 runs 15 residues from the cysteine to the phenylalanine. Here the CDR3 DNA is all that survives: 45 bases in frame from base 1. Per the germline V gene (reference sequence), LNHDA is the CDR1 and SQIVND is the CDR2. Each collaborating institution followed its own protocols to collect whole blood in K2EDTA tubes. For TCRbeta analysis, collaborator samples were shipped as frozen whole blood, as isolated PBMCs, or as DNA extracted from either sample type. The sample taken for sequencing was peripheral blood. The chain is encoded by TRBV19 joined to TRBJ2-2; 6 matching bases give a weak D call of TRBD1. The sequence derives from a man between 60 and 75 years old with active or convalescent COVID-19. The CDR3 region has the sequence CASSAMTGNTGELFF. The nucleotides read TGTGCCAGTAGTGCGATGACAGGGAACACCGGGGAGCTGTTTTTT.